What follows are 3 T cell receptor beta chains derived from one specimen sequenced in a study of regulatory T cells in long-lasting Graves disease. Sequencing libraries for TCR beta were prepared with iRepertoire HTBI primers and Arm-PCR of CDR3 regions. One entry per CDR3 protein results from TCRdb running MiXCR on the multiplex PCR reads. The sample has 500,000 to 800,000 distinct CDR3 sequences, approximately 31% seen once. As to time point: persistent/refractory GD, antithyroid drugs over 5 years with positive TRAb. Construction of the TCR library relied on RNA isolated from PBMCs. The sample in question was peripheral blood mononuclear cells (PBMCs), obtained when the disease was refractory, from a patient treated with antithyroid drugs. These receptors all come from a female donor with Graves disease.

The chain combines TRBV4-1 with TRBJ2-7; 11 bases map to TRBD2. Germline CDR1 is MGHRA and CDR2 is YSYEKL. The CDR3 runs to 16 residues. Trimming at V came to 1 base and at J to 2 bases, leaving 4 bases not matched to a gene. CDR3 amino acids: CASSQVGTSGTYEQYF. The CDR3 region has the DNA TGCGCCAGCAGCCAAGTGGGGACTAGCGGAACCTACGAGCAGTACTTC.

This clonotype occurred once. The chain is built from TRBV4-1 and TRBJ1-5, with 9 positions matching TRBD1. Germline trimming cut 2 bases from V and 1 base from J; bases unmatched to any gene: 3. Germline-derived CDR1 and CDR2 are MGHRA and YSYEKL. CDR3 size: 16 residues. Here the CDR3 reads CASSQIQGASNQPQHF. CDR3 coding DNA: TGCGCCAGCAGCCAAATACAGGGGGCGAGCAATCAGCCCCAGCATTTT.

In its sample, this clonotype was seen many times. This chain links TRBV28 with TRBJ2-5; TRBD2 might be the D (6 bases). This CDR3 spans 14 amino acids. CDR1 MDHEN and CDR2 SYDVKM come from the germline V gene. Between the trimmed V and J ends, which lost 7 bases and 9 bases, there was a span of 21 bases. The CDR3 spells CASTGSMAAWAQYF. The CDR3 DNA reads as TGTGCCAGCACCGGGAGTATGGCCGCTTGGGCCCAGTACTTC.